The T cell receptor (beta chain) under discussion was sequenced for a study of T cell repertoires in cytomegalovirus infection. TCRdb fed the reads into MiXCR, producing one record per CDR3 protein. The data contain 45,000 to 65,000 distinct CDR3 sequences, about 20% of them singletons. Worth noting for this clonotype: Its antigen is currently unknown.

Specimen: CD8+ T cells from cultured PBMCs, collected from culture after CMV antigen stimulation. The TCR sequence derives from a human donor in good health (CMV status not recorded). Some clones in this sample may be carry-over from other donors' samples.

CDR3 DNA: TGTGCCAGCAGTTCCTCGGGGGCGGAGGTGGAGACCCAGTACTTC. Its protein is CASSSSGAEVETQYF. This rearrangement joins TRBV6-6 to TRBJ2-5, with D perhaps being TRBD1 or TRBD2 (6 bases each). There are 15 residues in the CDR3. Germline assignment: CDR1 MNHNY and CDR2 SVGAGI (reference sequence). Between the trimmed V and J ends, which lost 4 bases and 5 bases, there was a span of 17 bases.